This T cell receptor (beta chain) was found in a study of T-cell reconstitution after alpha-beta-depleted transplantation in children. Study findings and constraints: Day-60 TCRbeta diversity that was high in some patients was derived from surviving recipient T cells and thymic progenitors. Reported findings indicate that, about two months after transplant, alpha-beta T cells came from several hundred expanded clones, which were derived from non-depleted graft cells. When one year had passed after transplant, most T-cell counts and diversity came from newly produced T cells.

Trimming at V came to 5 bases and at J to 3 bases, leaving 7 bases not matched to a gene. CDR3 length: 17 residues. Germline V gene lookup returns CDR1 SGHTA and CDR2 FQGTGA. During its preparation, the TCRbeta library received unique molecular identifiers. Each CDR3 protein is one row after TCRdb ran MiXCR on the PCR reads. The repertoire holds some 600,000 distinct CDR3 sequences, with approximately 12% as singletons. As for this clonotype: The antigen remains unidentified.

This sample comprised PBMCs, mostly from graft donor cells, obtained 360 days after TCRalphabeta/CD19-depleted stem cell transplant. The receptor was derived from a male patient aged 10-17 years who had a stem cell transplant for acute myeloid leukemia, so the T cells may come from the graft donor. The chain is built from TRBV7-3 and TRBJ2-3; TRBD2 matches at 14 bases. DNA for the CDR3: TGTGCCAGCAGCCATGGGCGACTAGCGGGAGGGACAGATACGCAGTATTTT. The encoded protein is CASSHGRLAGGTDTQYF.